The source of this TCR beta chain is a study of T cells after yellow fever vaccination (dated 2019 in TCRdb). For the wider study: The SMART-Seq v4 Ultra Low Input RNA kit was used to prepare libraries from fractions with low cell numbers. Bulk TCR alpha and beta repertoires were sequenced longitudinally to track T-cell clones before and after primary and booster YFV17D yellow fever vaccination. Two healthy male donors, one aged 18 to 30 and one aged 30 to 40 years, were included in the cohort. Blood was collected at multiple timepoints before and after primary and secondary immunization, and bulk PBMC replicates and cell subsets were isolated. Results the study describes overall, beyond this receptor: After the booster, most clones that had expanded after primary vaccination were detected again (nearly 98% of CD4 and around nine tenths of CD8), suggesting broad maintenance of memory. Computational filtering was required because FACS-sorted repertoires could contain abundant contaminating clonotypes from the bulk population. Only two donors were included in the study, so the extent to which the findings can be generalized is limited. The secondary T-cell response was weaker than the primary response but faster, peaking on day 5 instead of day 15. A small share of clonotypes occurred in both CD4 and CD8 compartments, likely arising from convergent recombination.

Including cysteine and phenylalanine, the CDR3 has 17 amino acids. This entry keeps only the CDR3 DNA: 51 bases, framed from base 1. The germline V gene (reference sequence) sets CDR1 to MNHEY and CDR2 to SMNVEV. Trimming takes 4 bases from V and 0 bases from J, and the germline ends sit 13 bases apart. This clonotype was recorded a few times. No cognate antigen has been identified for it. No much larger clone exists at a distance of one base, and base qualities are not known. TCR cDNA was synthesized by 5'RACE template switching, which introduced a universal primer site and unique molecular identifiers. Priming for cDNA synthesis came from both the TCR alpha and TCR beta constant segments. Library amplification used two PCR steps, and the second PCR step added sample barcodes and sequencing adapters. Sequencing of libraries was performed on Illumina HiSeq 2500 (2x100 bp) or NovaSeq (2x150 bp). The study's processing was this. MIGEC handled demultiplexing of reads and collapsing into UMI consensus sequences, while MiXCR performed V(D)J alignment. Clonotypes responding to the vaccine were identified with edgeR on replicate PBMC samples, with the criteria of FDR below 0.01 and a log2 fold change above 5 up to day 15. Bulk clonotypes were assigned CD4 or CD8 identity according to which sequenced CD4 or CD8 repertoire held them at higher abundance. TCRdb ran its own pipeline on the public reads, namely fastp trimming at Q25 and MiXCR clone calling, and kept in-frame beta chains. Identical CDR3 protein sequences are pooled into one entry, listed with their most common genes and DNA. These V and J calls originate from TCRdb's pipeline instead of the authors' own analysis. Counted in this sample were 350,000 or so distinct CDR3 sequences; roughly 7.5% of them appeared once. 17% of the sample belongs to the ten largest clones.

The intended sense of this specimen's treatment or condition label: live attenuated yellow fever vaccine strain. At every blood-draw timepoint, two biological replicates of bulk PBMCs were collected. A standard Ficoll-Paque protocol was used to isolate PBMCs from peripheral blood. RNA was extracted with TriZol from bulk PBMCs, CD4 and CD8 fractions, and dextramer-positive and dextramer-negative fractions. This chain is built from TRBV27 and TRBJ2-6, with TRBD2 as a weak D call on 5 bases. The sample was PBMCs, taken 35 to 50 days after the first yellow fever vaccination. The TCR sequence derives from a man between 18 and 35 years old who received the YFV17D yellow fever vaccine. The nucleotide sequence is given as TGTGCCAGCAGTTGGGTAGGGAGTTCCTCTGGGGCCAACGTCCTGACTTTC. This encodes CASSWVGSSSGANVLTF.